One sample yielded the 21 T cell receptor beta chains listed below, sequenced in a study of blood T cell repertoires in COVID-19. Some clones are missing from TCRdb's copy, which holds only in-frame ones; the method was immunoSEQ multiplex PCR. The table shows roughly 150,000 clones, with roughly 84% occurring only once. Sequenced: PBMCs or T cells enriched from blood (not recorded which). These receptors were taken from an older man who had been exposed to COVID-19.

The CDR3 DNA follows: TGTGCCAGCAGCTTGGGGCCACAGGCGCTATCAGGAGAAAAACTGTTTTTT. Translated: CASSLGPQALSGEKLFF. V and J are TRBV5-5 and TRBJ1-4; D is possibly TRBD1 (5 bases). The CDR3 has 17 residues. The germline V and J ends were trimmed by 0 bases and 8 bases, with 20 bases remaining between them. Germline assignment: CDR1 SGHKS and CDR2 YYEKEE (reference sequence).

This clone was seen more than once but under ten times. The chain joins TRBV25-1 to TRBJ1-1, with no clear D. Trimming took off 2 bases at V and 5 bases at J, with 9 bases between the two ends. The CDR3 covers 13 residues. Germline V gene lookup returns CDR1 MGHDK and CDR2 SYGVNS. The CDR3 loop reads CASSEEPGTEAFF. CDR3 sequence (DNA): TGTGCCAGCAGTGAAGAGCCGGGAACTGAAGCTTTCTTT.

This clone has only one observation. The chain couples TRBV2 to TRBJ1-1, with D unresolved. Trimming removed 2 bases at V and 3 bases at J, with 4 bases between. Germline V lookup: CDR1 SNHLY, CDR2 FYNNEI. The CDR3 runs 12 residues. The CDR3 region has the DNA TGTGCCAGCAGTGAACGGTACACTGAAGCTTTCTTT. Translated: CASSERYTEAFF.

Here the CDR3 reads CASSSVSTGPYGYTF. As DNA, the CDR3 is TGCGCCAGCAGCTCAGTCTCCACAGGGCCCTATGGCTACACCTTC. V usage is TRBV5-1 and J usage is TRBJ1-2, with D perhaps TRBD1 (6 bases). There are 15 residues in the CDR3. Germline V gene data show CDR1 as SGHRS and CDR2 as YFSETQ. Between the trimmed V and J ends, which lost 3 bases and 4 bases, there was a span of 16 bases.

The chain employs TRBV6-6 and TRBJ1-5; 7 bases are a match to TRBD1. Germline CDR1 is MNHNY and CDR2 is SVGAGI (reference sequence). The CDR3 loop spans 13 amino acids. Trimming cost V 5 bases and J 6 bases; bases outside gene matches: 4. The DNA of the CDR3 is TGTGCCAGCAGTCCGGACAGGAGTCAGCCCCAGCATTTT. The encoded protein is CASSPDRSQPQHF.

This clone appeared a single time. Mismatch with germline at one junction end may stem from a read error. The chain is built from TRBV10-3 and TRBJ2-3, with D possibly matching TRBD1 (5 bases). The length of the CDR3 is 13 residues. Germline CDR1 ENHRY, CDR2 SYGVKD. CDR3 residues: CAISEKQGNGLHF. The CDR3 DNA sequence: TGTGCCATCAGTGAAAAGCAGGGTAACGGTTTGCATTTT.

This clone has only a few counts. The chain carries TRBV29-1 and TRBJ2-3, with 7 bases identical to TRBD2. V shed 1 base and J 5 bases; nucleotides not matched to a gene: 12. The CDR3 contains 16 residues. Germline V gene sequence: CDR1 SQVTM, CDR2 ANQGSEA. The chain's CDR3 is CSVEGPSGGKGDTQYF. CDR3 DNA sequence: TGCAGCGTTGAAGGCCCCTCCGGGGGGAAGGGAGATACGCAGTATTTT.

CDR3 sequence: CASSSTTQETQYF. CDR3 nucleotide sequence: TGTGCCAGCAGTTCGACTACACAAGAGACCCAGTACTTC. This sequence joins TRBV12-3 or TRBV12-4 and TRBJ2-5, with D possibly matching TRBD2 (5 bases). This CDR3 spans 13 amino acids. V lost 4 bases to trimming and J lost 2 bases, with 8 bases between them.

V usage is TRBV7-9 and J usage is TRBJ2-1; tentative D call: TRBD1 (5 bases). Deletions cut 5 bases from V and 10 bases from J, with 18 bases between. Germline CDR1 and CDR2: SEHNR and FQNEAQ (reference sequence). The CDR3 consists of 14 residues. CDR3 protein: CASSPIRQGGEQFF. CDR3 in DNA: TGTGCCAGCAGCCCCATCCGGCAGGGCGGCGAGCAGTTCTTC. The entire variable domain, with the rest obtained from reference TRBV7-9 and TRBJ2-1, is as follows: DTGVSQNPRHKITKRGQNVTFRCDPISEHNRLYWYRQTLGQGPEFLTYFQNEAQLEKSRLLSDRFSAERPKGSFSTLEIQRTEQGDSAMYLCASSPIRQGGEQFFGPGTRLTVL.

The chain employs TRBV6-2 or TRBV6-3 and TRBJ2-7; maybe TRBD1 (6 bases). The V gene's germline CDR1 is MNHEY and CDR2 SVGEGT. CDR3 length: 16 amino acids. Between the trimmed V and J ends, which lost 2 bases and 2 bases, there was a span of 16 bases. The CDR3 here is CASSYTTGTSTYEQYF. For the CDR3, the DNA is TGTGCCAGCAGTTACACTACTGGGACATCCACCTACGAGCAGTACTTC.

This chain uses TRBV7-2 with TRBJ2-5; 9 bases line up with TRBD2. The CDR3 contains 14 residues. V lost 4 bases, J lost 5 bases, and 5 bases stayed unmatched. Per germline, CDR1 SGHTA and CDR2 FQGNSA. The CDR3 coding sequence is TGTGCCAGCAGCTCTAGCGGGGCTCGGGAGACCCAGTACTTC. Translating it yields CASSSSGARETQYF.

This clone appeared a single time. This chain links TRBV19 with TRBJ2-3; perhaps TRBD2 as D (6 bases). The CDR3 consists of 17 residues. Germline-derived CDR1 and CDR2 are LNHDA and SQIVND (reference sequence). The germline V and J ends were trimmed by 4 bases and 0 bases, with 17 bases remaining between them. The CDR3 here is CASSTTRWRGSTDTQYF. In nucleotides, the CDR3 is TGTGCCAGTAGTACGACCCGGTGGCGGGGAAGCACAGATACGCAGTATTTT.

The V and J genes are TRBV4-1 and TRBJ2-5; 10 positions agree with TRBD2. V gave up 9 bases and J gave up 1 base; unmatched junction bases: 5. Germline CDR1 is MGHRA and CDR2 is YSYEKL. The CDR3 consists of 14 residues. CDR3 nucleotides: TGCGCCAGTGGGACTAGCGACTTCCAAGAGACCCAGTACTTC. This gives the protein CASGTSDFQETQYF.

The CDR3 is CASSQVLDSPYEQYF. DNA for the CDR3: TGCGCCAGCAGCCAAGTACTAGATTCCCCCTACGAGCAGTACTTC. The J gene is TRBJ2-7, the V gene TRBV4-3; possibly TRBD2 for D (5 bases). CDR3 length equals 15 residues. Germline values: CDR1 LGHNA, CDR2 YSLEER. The germline V and J ends were trimmed by 1 base and 2 bases, with 12 bases remaining between them.

This clone was seen more than once but under ten times. The J gene is TRBJ1-1, the V gene TRBV7-9, with D uncertain. The CDR3 has 12 amino acids. Between the trimmed V and J ends, which lost 4 bases and 8 bases, there was a span of 11 bases. Germline CDR1 SEHNR, CDR2 FQNEAQ (reference sequence). The CDR3 region has the DNA TGTGCCAGCAGCTCCACTGACTTCGAAGCTTTCTTT. Translated, it gives CASSSTDFEAFF.

The rearrangement links TRBV15 to TRBJ1-2; no definite D call. The CDR3 totals 14 residues. Deletions cut 3 bases from V and 0 bases from J, with 8 bases between. Per germline, CDR1 LNHNV and CDR2 YYDKDF (reference sequence). CDR3 region: CATSRGSPNYGYTF. For the CDR3, the DNA is TGTGCCACCAGCAGGGGCAGCCCTAACTATGGCTACACCTTC.

The genes are TRBV5-6 and TRBJ1-5; D is undetermined. The germline gives CDR1 SGHDT, CDR2 YYEEEE. CDR3 length equals 14 residues. V lost 0 bases and J 5 bases, leaving 9 bases between the germline ends. For the CDR3, the DNA is TGTGCCAGCAGCTTGGGCCCACTAGATCAGCCCCAGCATTTT. It codes for CASSLGPLDQPQHF.

V usage is TRBV6-6 and J usage is TRBJ1-6; D gene uncertain. Germline-derived CDR1 and CDR2 are MNHNY and SVGAGI (reference sequence). The CDR3 sequence is 11 residues long. V was cut by 3 bases and J by 9 bases, with 3 bases left in between. The chain's CDR3 is CASSYRSPLHF. For the CDR3, the DNA is TGTGCCAGCAGTTATCGTTCACCCCTCCACTTT.

This clone was observed at least ten times. The chain has TRBV5-1 and TRBJ2-7; TRBD2 matches at 10 bases. From germline, CDR1 is SGHRS and CDR2 YFSETQ. The V and J ends lost 7 bases and 4 bases, in that order; junction bases with no gene match: 11. The CDR3 contains 15 residues. The CDR3 bases are TGCGCCAGCCGCCCAGGAGTAGCGGGGGGATACGAGCAGTACTTC. It is translated as CASRPGVAGGYEQYF.

The chain uses TRBV7-2 and TRBJ1-3; 7 positions match TRBD1. CDR3 length equals 16 residues. Germline CDR1 and CDR2: SGHTA and FQGNSA. V was pared by 2 bases and J by 0 bases, with 4 bases of the junction left unmatched. The CDR3 DNA follows: TGTGCCAGCAGCTTAACGGACAGGAGCTCTGGAAACACCATATATTTT. Translated: CASSLTDRSSGNTIYF.

The chain has TRBV29-1 and TRBJ1-1; 8 bases are a match to TRBD1. Losses at the gene ends were 7 bases for V and 3 bases for J; bases not matched to a gene: 10. This CDR3 contains 14 residues. Germline-derived CDR1 and CDR2 are SQVTM and ANQGSEA. CDR3 sequence (DNA): TGCAGCGCCATCGACAGGGGACGTGACACTGAAGCTTTCTTT. Translated: CSAIDRGRDTEAFF. Full variable domain (outside the CDR3, taken from reference TRBV29-1 and TRBJ1-1): SAVISQKPSRDICQRGTSLTIQCQVDSQVTMMFWYRQQPGQSLTLIATANQGSEATYESGFVIDKFPISRPNLTFSTLTVSNMSPEDSSIYLCSAIDRGRDTEAFFGQGTRLTVV.